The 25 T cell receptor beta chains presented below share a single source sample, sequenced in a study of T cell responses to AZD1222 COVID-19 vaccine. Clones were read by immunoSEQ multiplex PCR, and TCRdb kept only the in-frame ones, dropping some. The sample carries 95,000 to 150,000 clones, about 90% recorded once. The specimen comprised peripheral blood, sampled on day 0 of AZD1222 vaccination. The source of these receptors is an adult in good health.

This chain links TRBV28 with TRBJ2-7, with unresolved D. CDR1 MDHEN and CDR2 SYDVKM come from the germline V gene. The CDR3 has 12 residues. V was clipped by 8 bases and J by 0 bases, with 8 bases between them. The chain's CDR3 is CASQLVSYEQYF. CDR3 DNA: TGTGCCAGCCAGCTGGTCTCCTACGAGCAGTACTTC.

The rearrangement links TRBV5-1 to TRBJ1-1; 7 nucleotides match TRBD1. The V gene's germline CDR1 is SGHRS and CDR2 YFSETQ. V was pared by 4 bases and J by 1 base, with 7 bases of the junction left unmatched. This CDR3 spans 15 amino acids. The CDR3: CASSPWDSRNTEAFF. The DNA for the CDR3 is TGCGCCAGCAGCCCCTGGGACAGCCGGAACACTGAAGCTTTCTTT.

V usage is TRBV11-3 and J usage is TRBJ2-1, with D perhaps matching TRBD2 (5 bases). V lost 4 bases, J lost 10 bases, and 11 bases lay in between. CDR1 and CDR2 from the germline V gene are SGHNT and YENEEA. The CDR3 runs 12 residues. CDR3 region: CASSSLVGEQFF. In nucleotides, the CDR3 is TGTGCCAGCAGCTCACTAGTCGGCGAGCAGTTCTTC.

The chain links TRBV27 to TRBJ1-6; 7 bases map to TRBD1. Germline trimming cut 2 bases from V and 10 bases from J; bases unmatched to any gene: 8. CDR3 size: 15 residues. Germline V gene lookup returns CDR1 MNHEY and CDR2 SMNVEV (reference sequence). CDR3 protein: CASSLRVRGDSPLHF. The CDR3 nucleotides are TGTGCCAGCAGTTTAAGGGTCAGGGGGGACTCACCCCTCCACTTT.

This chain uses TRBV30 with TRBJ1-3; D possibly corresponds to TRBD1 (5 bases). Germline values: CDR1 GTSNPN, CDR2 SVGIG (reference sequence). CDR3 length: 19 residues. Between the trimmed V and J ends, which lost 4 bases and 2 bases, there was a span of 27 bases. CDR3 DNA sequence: TGTGCCTGGAAGAAGCAGTTCGGGGCCCTTGATGGCGCTGGAAACACCATATATTTT. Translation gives CAWKKQFGALDGAGNTIYF. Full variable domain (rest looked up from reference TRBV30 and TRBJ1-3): SQTIHQWPATLVQPVGSPLSLECTVEGTSNPNLYWYRQAAGRGLQLLFYSVGIGQISSEVPQNLSASRPQDRQFILSSKKLLLSDSGFYLCAWKKQFGALDGAGNTIYFGEGSWLTVV.

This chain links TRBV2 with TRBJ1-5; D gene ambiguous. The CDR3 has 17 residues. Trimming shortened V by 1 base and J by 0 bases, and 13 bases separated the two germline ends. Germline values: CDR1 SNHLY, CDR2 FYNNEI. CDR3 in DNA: TGTGCCAGCAGTGAAGAGAGTGGGTGGAATAGCAATCAGCCCCAGCATTTT. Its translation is CASSEESGWNSNQPQHF.

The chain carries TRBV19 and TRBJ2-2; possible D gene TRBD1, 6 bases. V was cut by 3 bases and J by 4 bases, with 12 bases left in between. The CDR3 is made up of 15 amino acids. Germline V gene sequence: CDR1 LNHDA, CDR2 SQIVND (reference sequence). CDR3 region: CASSILQGSTGELFF. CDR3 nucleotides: TGTGCCAGTAGTATTCTACAGGGAAGCACCGGGGAGCTGTTTTTT.

CDR3 in amino acids: CASSFTGGPFSTDTQYF. The DNA for the CDR3 is TGTGCCAGCAGCTTTACAGGAGGGCCCTTTTCCACAGATACGCAGTATTTT. The V call is TRBV7-9, the J call TRBJ2-3; tentative D call: TRBD2 (6 bases). CDR1 is SEHNR and CDR2 is FQNEAQ in the germline V gene (reference sequence). Trimming left V 3 bases short and J 2 bases short, with 18 bases between. This CDR3 comprises 17 residues.

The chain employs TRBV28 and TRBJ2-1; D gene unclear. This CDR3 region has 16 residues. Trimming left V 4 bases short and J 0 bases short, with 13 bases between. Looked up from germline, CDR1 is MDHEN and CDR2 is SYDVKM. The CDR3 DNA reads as TGTGCCAGCAGTTCGACCAGAGCTAGCTCCTACAATGAGCAGTTCTTC. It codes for CASSSTRASSYNEQFF.

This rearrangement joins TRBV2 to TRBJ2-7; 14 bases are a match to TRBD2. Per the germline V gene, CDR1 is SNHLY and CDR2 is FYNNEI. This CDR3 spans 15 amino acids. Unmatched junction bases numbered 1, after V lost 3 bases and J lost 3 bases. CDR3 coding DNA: TGTGCCAGCAGTGACGGACTAGCGGGAGGCTACGAGCAGTACTTC. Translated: CASSDGLAGGYEQYF.

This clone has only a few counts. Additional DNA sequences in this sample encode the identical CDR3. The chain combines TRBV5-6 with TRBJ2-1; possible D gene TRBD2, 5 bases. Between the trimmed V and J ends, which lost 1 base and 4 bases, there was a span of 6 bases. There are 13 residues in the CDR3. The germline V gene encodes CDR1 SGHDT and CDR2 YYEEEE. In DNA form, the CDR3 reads TGTGCCAGCAGCTTGAGGACTTACAATGAGCAGTTCTTC. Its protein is CASSLRTYNEQFF.

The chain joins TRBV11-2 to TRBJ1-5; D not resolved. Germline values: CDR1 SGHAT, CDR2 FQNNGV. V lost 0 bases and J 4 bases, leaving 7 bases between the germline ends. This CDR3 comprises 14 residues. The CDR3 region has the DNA TGTGCCAGCAGCTTAGACGGGCGAAATCAGCCCCAGCATTTT. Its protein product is CASSLDGRNQPQHF.

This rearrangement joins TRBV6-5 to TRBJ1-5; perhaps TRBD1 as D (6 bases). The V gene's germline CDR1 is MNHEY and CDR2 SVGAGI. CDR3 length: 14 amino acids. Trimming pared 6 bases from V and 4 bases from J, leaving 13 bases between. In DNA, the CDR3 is TGTGCCAGCAGGGGAGGACAGATAAATCAGCCCCAGCATTTT. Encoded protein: CASRGGQINQPQHF.

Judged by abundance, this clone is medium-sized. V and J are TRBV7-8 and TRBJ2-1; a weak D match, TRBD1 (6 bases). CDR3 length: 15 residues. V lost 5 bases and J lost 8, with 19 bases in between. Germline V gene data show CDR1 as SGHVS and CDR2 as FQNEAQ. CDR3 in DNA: TGTGCCAGCAGCCCTTTACAGGGACCTTCGCATGAGCAGTTCTTC. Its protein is CASSPLQGPSHEQFF.

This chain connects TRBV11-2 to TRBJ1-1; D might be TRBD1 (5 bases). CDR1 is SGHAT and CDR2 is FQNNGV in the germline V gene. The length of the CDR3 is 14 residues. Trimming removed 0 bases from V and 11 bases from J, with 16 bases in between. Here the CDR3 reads CASSLDHGSGMAFF. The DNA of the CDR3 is TGTGCCAGCAGCTTAGATCACGGGTCAGGGATGGCTTTCTTT.

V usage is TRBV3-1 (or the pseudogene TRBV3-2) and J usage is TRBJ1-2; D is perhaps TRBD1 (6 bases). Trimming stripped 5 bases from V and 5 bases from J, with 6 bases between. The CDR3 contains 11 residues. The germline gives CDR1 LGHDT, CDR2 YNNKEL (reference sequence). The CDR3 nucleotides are TGTGCCAGCAGCGGACAGTATGGCTACACCTTC. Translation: CASSGQYGYTF.

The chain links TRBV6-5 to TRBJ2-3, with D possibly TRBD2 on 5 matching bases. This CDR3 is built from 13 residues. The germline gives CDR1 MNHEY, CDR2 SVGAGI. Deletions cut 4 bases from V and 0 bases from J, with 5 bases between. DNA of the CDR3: TGTGCCAGCAGTTGGACTAGCACAGATACGCAGTATTTT. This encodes CASSWTSTDTQYF.

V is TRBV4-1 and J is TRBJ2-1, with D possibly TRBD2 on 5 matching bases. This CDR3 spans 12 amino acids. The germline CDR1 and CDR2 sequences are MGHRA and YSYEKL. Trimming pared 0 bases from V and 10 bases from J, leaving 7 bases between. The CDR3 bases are TGCGCCAGCAGCCAAGATCCGGGGGAGCAGTTCTTC. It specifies CASSQDPGEQFF.

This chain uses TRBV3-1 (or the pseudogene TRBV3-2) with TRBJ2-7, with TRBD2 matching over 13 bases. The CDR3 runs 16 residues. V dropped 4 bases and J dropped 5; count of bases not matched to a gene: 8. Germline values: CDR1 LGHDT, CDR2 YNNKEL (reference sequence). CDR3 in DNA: TGTGCCAGCAGCCCTAAGACTAGCGGGAGGTCTAACGAGCAGTACTTC. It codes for CASSPKTSGRSNEQYF.

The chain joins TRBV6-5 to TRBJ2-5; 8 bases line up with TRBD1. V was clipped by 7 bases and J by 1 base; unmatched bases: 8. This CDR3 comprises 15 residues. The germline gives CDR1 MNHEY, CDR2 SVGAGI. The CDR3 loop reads CASTPTGTGQETQYF. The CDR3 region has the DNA TGTGCCAGCACCCCAACCGGGACAGGCCAAGAGACCCAGTACTTC.

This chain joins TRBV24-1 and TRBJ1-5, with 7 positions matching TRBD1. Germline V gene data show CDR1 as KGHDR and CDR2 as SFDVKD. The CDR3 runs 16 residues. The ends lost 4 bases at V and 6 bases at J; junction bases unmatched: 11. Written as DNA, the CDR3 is TGTGCCACCAGTGACTGGACAGGAGGGGTAGGTCAGCCCCAGCATTTT. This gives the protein CATSDWTGGVGQPQHF.

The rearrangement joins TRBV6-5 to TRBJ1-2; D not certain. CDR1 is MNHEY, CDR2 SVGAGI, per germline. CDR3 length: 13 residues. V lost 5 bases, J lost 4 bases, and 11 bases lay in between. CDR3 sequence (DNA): TGTGCCAGCAGTCAGCCCCCAGGCTATGGCTACACCTTC. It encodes CASSQPPGYGYTF.

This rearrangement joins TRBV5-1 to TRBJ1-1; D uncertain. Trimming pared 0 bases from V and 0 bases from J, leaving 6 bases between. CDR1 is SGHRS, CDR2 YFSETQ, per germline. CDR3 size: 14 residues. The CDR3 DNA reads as TGCGCCAGCAGCTTGGTTGTCCTGAACACTGAAGCTTTCTTT. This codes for CASSLVVLNTEAFF.

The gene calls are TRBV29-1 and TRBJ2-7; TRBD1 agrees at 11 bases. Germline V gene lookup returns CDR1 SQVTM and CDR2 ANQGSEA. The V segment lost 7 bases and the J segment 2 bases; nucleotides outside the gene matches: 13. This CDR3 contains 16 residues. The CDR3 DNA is TGCAGCGCCCAAGGTTCCGGGACAGGGGGACCCTACGAGCAGTACTTC. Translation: CSAQGSGTGGPYEQYF.

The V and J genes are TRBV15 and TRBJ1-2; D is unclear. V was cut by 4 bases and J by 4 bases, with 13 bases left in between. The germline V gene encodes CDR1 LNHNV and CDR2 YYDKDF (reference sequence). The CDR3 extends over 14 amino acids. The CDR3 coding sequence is TGTGCCACCAGCACCGGACGGTCGGTCTATGGCTACACCTTC. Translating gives CATSTGRSVYGYTF.